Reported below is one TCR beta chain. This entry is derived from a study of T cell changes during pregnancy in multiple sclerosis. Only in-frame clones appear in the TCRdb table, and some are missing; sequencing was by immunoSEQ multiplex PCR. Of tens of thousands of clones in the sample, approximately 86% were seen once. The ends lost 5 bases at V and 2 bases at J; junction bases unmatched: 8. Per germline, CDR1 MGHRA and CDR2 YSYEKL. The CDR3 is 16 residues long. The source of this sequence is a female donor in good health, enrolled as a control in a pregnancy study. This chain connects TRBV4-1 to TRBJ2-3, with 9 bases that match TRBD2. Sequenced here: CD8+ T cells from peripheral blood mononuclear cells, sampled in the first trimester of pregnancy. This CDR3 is CASSARSGGNTDTQYF. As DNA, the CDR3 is TGCGCCAGCAGCGCCAGGAGCGGGGGGAACACAGATACGCAGTATTTT.